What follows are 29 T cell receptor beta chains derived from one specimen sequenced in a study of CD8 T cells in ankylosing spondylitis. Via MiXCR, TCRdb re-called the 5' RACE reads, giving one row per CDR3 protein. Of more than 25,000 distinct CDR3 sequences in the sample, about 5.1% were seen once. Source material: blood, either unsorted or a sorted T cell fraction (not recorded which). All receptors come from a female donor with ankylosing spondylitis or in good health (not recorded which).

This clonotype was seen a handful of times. The CDR3 region is CASGGGSNYGYTF. In DNA, the CDR3 is TGTGCCAGCGGGGGAGGGTCAAACTATGGCTACACCTTC. This chain links TRBV9 with TRBJ1-2; tentative D call: TRBD1 (5 bases). Trimming left V 7 bases short and J 2 bases short, with 12 bases between. CDR3 length equals 13 residues. Germline CDR1 SGDLS, CDR2 YYNGEE.

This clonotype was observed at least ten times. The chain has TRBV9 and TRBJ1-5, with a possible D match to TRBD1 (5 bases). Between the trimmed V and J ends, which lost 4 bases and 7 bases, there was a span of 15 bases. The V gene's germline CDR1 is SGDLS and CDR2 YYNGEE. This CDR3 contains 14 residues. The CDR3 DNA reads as TGTGCCAGCAGCTCAGACAGCTCGTGGCAGCCCCAGCATTTT. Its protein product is CASSSDSSWQPQHF.

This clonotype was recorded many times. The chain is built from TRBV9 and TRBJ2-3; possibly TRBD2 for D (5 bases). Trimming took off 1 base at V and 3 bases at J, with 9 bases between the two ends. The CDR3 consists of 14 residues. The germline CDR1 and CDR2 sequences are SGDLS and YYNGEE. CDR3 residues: CASSVREKTDTQYF. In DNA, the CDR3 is TGTGCCAGCAGCGTAAGGGAGAAAACAGATACGCAGTATTTT.

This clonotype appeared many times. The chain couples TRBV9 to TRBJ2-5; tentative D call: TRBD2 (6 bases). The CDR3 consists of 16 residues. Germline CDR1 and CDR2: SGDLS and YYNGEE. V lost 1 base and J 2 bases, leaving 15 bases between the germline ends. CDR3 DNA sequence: TGTGCCAGCAGCGTAAGCCCCCGGGACTCGCAAGAGACCCAGTACTTC. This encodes CASSVSPRDSQETQYF.

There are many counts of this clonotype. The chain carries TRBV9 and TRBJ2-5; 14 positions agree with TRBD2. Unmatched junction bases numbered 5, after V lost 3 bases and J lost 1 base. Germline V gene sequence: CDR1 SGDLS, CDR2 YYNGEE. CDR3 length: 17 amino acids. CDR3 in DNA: TGTGCCAGCAGCGATGGGACTAGCGGGGGATTCCAAGAGACCCAGTACTTC. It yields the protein CASSDGTSGGFQETQYF.

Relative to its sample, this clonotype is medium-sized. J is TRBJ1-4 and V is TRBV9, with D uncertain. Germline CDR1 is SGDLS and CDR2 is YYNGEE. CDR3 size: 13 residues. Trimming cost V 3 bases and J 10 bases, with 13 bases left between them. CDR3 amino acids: CASSASGVPKLFF. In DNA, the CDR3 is TGTGCCAGCAGCGCCAGCGGGGTCCCAAAACTGTTTTTT. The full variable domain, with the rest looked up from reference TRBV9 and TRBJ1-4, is DSGVTQTPKHLITATGQRVTLRCSPRSGDLSVYWYQQSLDQGLQFLIQYYNGEERAKGNILERFSAQQFPDLHSELNLSSLELGDSALYFCASSASGVPKLFFGSGTQLSVL.

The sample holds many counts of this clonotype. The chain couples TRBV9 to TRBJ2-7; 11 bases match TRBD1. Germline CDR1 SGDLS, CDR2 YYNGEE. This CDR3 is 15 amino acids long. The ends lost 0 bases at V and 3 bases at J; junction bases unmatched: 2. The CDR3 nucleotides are TGTGCCAGCAGCGTAGGGGACAGGGGGATCTACGAGCAGTACTTC. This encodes CASSVGDRGIYEQYF.

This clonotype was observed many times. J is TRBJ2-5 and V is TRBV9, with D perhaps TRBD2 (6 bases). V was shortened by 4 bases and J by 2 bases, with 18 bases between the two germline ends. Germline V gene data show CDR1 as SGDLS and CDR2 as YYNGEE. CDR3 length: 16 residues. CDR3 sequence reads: CASSPRAAGRQETQYF. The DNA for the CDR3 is TGTGCCAGCAGCCCAAGGGCGGCGGGGAGACAAGAGACCCAGTACTTC.

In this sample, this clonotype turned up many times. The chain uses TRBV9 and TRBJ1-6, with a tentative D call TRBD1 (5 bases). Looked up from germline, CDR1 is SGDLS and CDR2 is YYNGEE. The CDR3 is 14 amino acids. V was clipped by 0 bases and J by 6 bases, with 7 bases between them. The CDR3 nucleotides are TGTGCCAGCAGCGTAGAGGACATTAATTCACCCCTCCACTTT. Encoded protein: CASSVEDINSPLHF.

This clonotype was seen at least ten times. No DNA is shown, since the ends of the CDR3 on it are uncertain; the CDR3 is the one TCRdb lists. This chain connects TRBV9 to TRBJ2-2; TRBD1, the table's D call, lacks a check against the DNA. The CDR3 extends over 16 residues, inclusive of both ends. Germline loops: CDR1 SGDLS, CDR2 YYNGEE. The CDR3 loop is CASSVGQGYTGELFFF.

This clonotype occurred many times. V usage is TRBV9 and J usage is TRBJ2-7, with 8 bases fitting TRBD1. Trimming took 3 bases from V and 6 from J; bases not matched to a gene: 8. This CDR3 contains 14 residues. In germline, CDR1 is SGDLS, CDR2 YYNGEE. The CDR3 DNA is TGTGCCAGCAGCGGAGGACAGGGCTTCGGCGAGCAGTACTTC. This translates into CASSGGQGFGEQYF.

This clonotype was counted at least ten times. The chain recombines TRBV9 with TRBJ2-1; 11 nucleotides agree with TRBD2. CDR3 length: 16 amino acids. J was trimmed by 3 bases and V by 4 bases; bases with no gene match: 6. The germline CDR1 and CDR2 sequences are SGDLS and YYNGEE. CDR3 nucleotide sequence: TGTGCCAGCAGCCTTAGCGGGAGGGCCGGCTACAATGAGCAGTTCTTC. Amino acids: CASSLSGRAGYNEQFF.

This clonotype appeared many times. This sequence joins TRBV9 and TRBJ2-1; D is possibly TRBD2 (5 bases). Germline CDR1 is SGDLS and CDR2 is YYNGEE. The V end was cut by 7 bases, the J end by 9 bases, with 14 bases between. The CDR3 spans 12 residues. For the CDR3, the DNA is TGTGCCAGCGGGAGATCTTTTGGTGAGCAGTTCTTC. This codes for CASGRSFGEQFF.

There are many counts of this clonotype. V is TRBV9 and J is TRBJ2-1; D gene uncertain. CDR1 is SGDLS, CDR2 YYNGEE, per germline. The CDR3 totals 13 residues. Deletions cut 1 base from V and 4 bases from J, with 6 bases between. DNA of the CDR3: TGTGCCAGCAGCGTACACGGATACAATGAGCAGTTCTTC. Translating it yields CASSVHGYNEQFF.

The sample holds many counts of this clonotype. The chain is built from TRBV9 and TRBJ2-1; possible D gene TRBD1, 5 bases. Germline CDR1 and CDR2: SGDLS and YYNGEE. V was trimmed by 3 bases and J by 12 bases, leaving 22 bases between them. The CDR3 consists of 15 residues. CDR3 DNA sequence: TGTGCCAGCAGCGGCCGATGGTCATCCCCTAGGGGGCAGTTCTTC. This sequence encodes CASSGRWSSPRGQFF.

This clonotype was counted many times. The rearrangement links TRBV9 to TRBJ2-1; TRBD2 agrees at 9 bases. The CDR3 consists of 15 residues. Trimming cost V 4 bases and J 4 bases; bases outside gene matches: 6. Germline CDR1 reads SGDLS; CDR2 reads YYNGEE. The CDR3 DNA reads TGTGCCAGCAGCCCTAGCGGGGTGGCTTACAATGAGCAGTTCTTC. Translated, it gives CASSPSGVAYNEQFF.

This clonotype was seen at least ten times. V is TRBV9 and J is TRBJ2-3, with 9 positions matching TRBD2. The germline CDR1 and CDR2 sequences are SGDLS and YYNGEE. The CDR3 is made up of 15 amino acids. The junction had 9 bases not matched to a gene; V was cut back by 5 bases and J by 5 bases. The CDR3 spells CASSRASGTLDTQYF. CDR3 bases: TGTGCCAGCAGTAGGGCTAGCGGGACATTAGATACGCAGTATTTT.

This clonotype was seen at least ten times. CDR3 sequence reads: CASSDRQGTAYEQYF. In DNA form, the CDR3 reads TGTGCCAGCAGCGACCGACAGGGGACAGCCTACGAGCAGTACTTC. The V call is TRBV21-1, the J call TRBJ2-7; the table's D call TRBD1 went unverified against the DNA. TRBV21-1 is given as a pseudogene. This CDR3 is built from 15 residues.

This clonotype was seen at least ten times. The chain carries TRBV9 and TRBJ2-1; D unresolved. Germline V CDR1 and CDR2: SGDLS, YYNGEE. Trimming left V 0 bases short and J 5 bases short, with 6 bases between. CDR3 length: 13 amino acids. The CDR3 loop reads CASSVARDNEQFF. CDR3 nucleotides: TGTGCCAGCAGCGTAGCCCGGGACAATGAGCAGTTCTTC.

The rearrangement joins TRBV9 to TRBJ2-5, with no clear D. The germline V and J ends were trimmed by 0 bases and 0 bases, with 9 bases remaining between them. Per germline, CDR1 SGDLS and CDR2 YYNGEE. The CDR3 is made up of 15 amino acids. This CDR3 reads CASSVATGYQETQYF. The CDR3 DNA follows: TGTGCCAGCAGCGTAGCTACCGGGTACCAAGAGACCCAGTACTTC.

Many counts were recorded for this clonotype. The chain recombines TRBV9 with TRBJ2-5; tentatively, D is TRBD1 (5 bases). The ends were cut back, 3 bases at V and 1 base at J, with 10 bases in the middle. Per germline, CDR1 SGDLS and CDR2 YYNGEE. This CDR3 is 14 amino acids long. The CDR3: CASSGGGIQETQYF. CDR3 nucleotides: TGTGCCAGCAGCGGGGGCGGAATCCAAGAGACCCAGTACTTC.

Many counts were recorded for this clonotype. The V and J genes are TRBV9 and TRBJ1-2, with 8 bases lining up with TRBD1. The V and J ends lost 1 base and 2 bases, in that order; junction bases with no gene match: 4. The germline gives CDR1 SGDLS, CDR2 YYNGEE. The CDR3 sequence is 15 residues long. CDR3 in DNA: TGTGCCAGCAGCGTACGGACAGGGATAAACTATGGCTACACCTTC. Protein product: CASSVRTGINYGYTF.

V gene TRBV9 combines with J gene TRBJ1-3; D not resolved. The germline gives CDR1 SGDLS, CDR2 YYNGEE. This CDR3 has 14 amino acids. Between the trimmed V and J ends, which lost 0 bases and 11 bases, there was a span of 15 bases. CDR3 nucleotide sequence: TGTGCCAGCAGCGTAGGGCAGGACGTGAGCGCCATATATTTT. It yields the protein CASSVGQDVSAIYF.

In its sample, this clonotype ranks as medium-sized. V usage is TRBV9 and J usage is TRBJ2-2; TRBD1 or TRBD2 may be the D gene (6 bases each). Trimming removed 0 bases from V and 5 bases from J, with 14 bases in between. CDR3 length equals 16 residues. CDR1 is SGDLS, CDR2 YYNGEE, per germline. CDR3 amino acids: CASSVDGGPGTGELFF. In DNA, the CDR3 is TGTGCCAGCAGCGTAGACGGGGGCCCGGGGACCGGGGAGCTGTTTTTT. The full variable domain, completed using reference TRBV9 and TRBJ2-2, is DSGVTQTPKHLITATGQRVTLRCSPRSGDLSVYWYQQSLDQGLQFLIQYYNGEERAKGNILERFSAQQFPDLHSELNLSSLELGDSALYFCASSVDGGPGTGELFFGEGSRLTVL.

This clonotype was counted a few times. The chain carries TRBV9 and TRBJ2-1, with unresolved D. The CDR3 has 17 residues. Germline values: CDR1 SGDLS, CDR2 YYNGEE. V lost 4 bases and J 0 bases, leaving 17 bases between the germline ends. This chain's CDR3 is CASSPSGFPSSYNEQFF. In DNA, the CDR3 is TGTGCCAGCAGCCCGAGTGGTTTTCCGAGCTCCTACAATGAGCAGTTCTTC.

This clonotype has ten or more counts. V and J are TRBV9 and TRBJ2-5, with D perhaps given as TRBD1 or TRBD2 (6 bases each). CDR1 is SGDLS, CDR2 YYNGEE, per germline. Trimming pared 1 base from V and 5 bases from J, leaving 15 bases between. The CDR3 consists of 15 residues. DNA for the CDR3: TGTGCCAGCAGCGTAAACCGGGGGCGAGGGGAGACCCAGTACTTC. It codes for CASSVNRGRGETQYF.

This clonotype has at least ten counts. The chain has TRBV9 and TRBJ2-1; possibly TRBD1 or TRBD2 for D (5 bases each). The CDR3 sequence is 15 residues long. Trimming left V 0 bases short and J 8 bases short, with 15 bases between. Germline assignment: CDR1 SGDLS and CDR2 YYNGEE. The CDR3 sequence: CASSVGPSGRDEQFF. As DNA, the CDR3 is TGTGCCAGCAGCGTAGGACCCTCAGGGAGAGATGAGCAGTTCTTC. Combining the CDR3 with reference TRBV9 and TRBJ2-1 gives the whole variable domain DSGVTQTPKHLITATGQRVTLRCSPRSGDLSVYWYQQSLDQGLQFLIQYYNGEERAKGNILERFSAQQFPDLHSELNLSSLELGDSALYFCASSVGPSGRDEQFFGPGTRLTVL.

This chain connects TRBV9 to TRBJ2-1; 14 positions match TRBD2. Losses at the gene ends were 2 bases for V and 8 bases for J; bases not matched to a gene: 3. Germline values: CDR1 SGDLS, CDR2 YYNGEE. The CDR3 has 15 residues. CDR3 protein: CASSVGTSGSDEQFF. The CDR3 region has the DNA TGTGCCAGCAGCGTCGGGACTAGCGGGAGCGATGAGCAGTTCTTC.

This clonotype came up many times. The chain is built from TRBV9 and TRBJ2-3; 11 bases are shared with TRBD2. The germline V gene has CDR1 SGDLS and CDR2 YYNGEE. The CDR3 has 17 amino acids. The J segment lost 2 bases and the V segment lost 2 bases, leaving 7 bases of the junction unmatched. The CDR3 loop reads CASSVTSSGGFTDTQYF. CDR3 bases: TGTGCCAGCAGCGTCACCTCTAGCGGGGGGTTCACAGATACGCAGTATTTT.